This is a list of T cell receptor beta chains from one sample in a study of shared clonotypes between healthy human individuals. Sequenced by immunoSEQ multiplex PCR; TCRdb stores in-frame clones only, minus some. This sample yields about a million clones, of which roughly 75% are seen a single time; approximately 1.5% belongs to the top ten. Sequenced: memory CD4+ T cells sorted from blood. These receptors came from a man between 18 and 29 years old in good health. Both conserved end residues are part of each CDR3. D genes are given only for firm matches. The size entry is marked missing in some rows and otherwise reads once, few, many or a size class.

TRBJ2-5 | . | TRBV27 | TRBD2 | CASSSTRTSGTETQYF | TGTGCCAGCAGTTCCACTCGGACTAGCGGGACGGAGACCCAGTACTTC
TRBJ1-1 | . | TRBV6-1 | . | CASRGKSNTEAFF | TGTGCCAGCAGGGGGAAGTCGAACACTGAAGCTTTCTTT
TRBJ1-2 | . | TRBV5-5 | . | CASSSYTSNYGYTF | TGTGCCAGCAGCTCCTATACCTCTAACTATGGCTACACCTTC
TRBJ2-7 | . | TRBV7-8 | TRBD1 | CASSLAGTGQYF | TGTGCCAGCAGCTTAGCTGGGACAGGGCAGTACTTC
TRBJ2-1 | . | TRBV7-9 | . | CASSPETDEQFF | TGTGCCAGCAGCCCGGAGACGGATGAGCAGTTCTTC
TRBJ2-5 | . | TRBV29-1 | . | CSVGEGETQYF | TGCAGCGTTGGAGAAGGGGAGACCCAGTACTTC
TRBJ2-7 | few | TRBV5-1 | . | CASSLGAAPSYEQYF | TGCGCCAGCAGCTTGGGGGCAGCCCCCTCCTACGAGCAGTACTTC
TRBJ2-5 | . | TRBV10-2 | . | CASQQGRETQYF | TGCGCCAGCCAACAGGGGAGGGAGACCCAGTACTTC
TRBJ1-1 | few | TRBV6-5 | . | CASSCLLQHTFF | TGTGCCAGCAGTTGTTTGTTACAGCACACTTTCTTT
TRBJ2-5 | . | TRBV27 | . | CASREAGRETQYF | TGTGCCAGCAGAGAGGCAGGGCGAGAGACCCAGTACTTC
TRBJ1-5 | . | TRBV28 | TRBD1 | CASSLGRDSSNQPQHF | TGTGCCAGCAGTTTAGGCCGGGACAGCAGCAATCAGCCCCAGCATTTT
TRBJ2-7 | . | TRBV2 | . | CASSEIDSSYEQYF | TGTGCCAGCAGTGAAATCGACAGCTCCTACGAGCAGTACTTC
TRBJ2-2 | . | TRBV5-1 | . | CASSLGEIGELFF | TGCGCCAGCAGCTTGGGGGAGATCGGGGAGCTGTTTTTT
TRBJ1-1 | . | TRBV13 | . | CASSLGRPTGSEAFF | TGTGCCAGCAGCTTAGGTAGGCCCACAGGGTCAGAAGCTTTCTTT
TRBJ2-2 | . | TRBV7-2 | . | CASSLVMFTGELFF | TGTGCCAGCAGCTTAGTAATGTTCACCGGGGAGCTGTTTTTT
TRBJ2-1 | . | TRBV5-1 | . | CASSLPTSEQFF | TGCGCCAGCAGCTTGCCCACGAGTGAGCAGTTCTTC
TRBJ2-1 | . | TRBV4-1 | . | CASSQPSSYNEQFF | TGCGCCAGCAGCCAACCGAGCTCCTACAATGAGCAGTTCTTC
TRBJ2-1 | . | TRBV6-6 | TRBD2 | CASSYSRPGGRDEQFF | TGTGCCAGCAGCTACTCGAGACCCGGGGGGAGGGATGAGCAGTTCTTC
TRBJ2-7 | many | TRBV30 | . | CAWSVFGKQYF | TGTGCCTGGAGTGTTTTTGGGAAGCAGTACTTC
TRBJ1-1 | . | TRBV29-1 | . | CSGSRGYTEAFF | TGCAGCGGAAGCCGGGGTTACACTGAAGCTTTCTTT
TRBJ2-7 | . | TRBV30 | . | CAWSVGGSLYEQYF | TGTGCCTGGAGTGTAGGAGGGAGTCTCTACGAGCAGTACTTC
TRBJ2-2 | few | TRBV11-2 | TRBD2 | CASSRSGGTGELFF | TGTGCCAGCAGTCGTAGCGGGGGCACCGGGGAGCTGTTTTTT
TRBJ1-1 | . | TRBV7-9 | . | CASNESGGGTEAFF | TGTGCCAGCAACGAATCGGGGGGCGGGACTGAAGCTTTCTTT
TRBJ2-5 | . | TRBV7-2 | TRBD2 | CASSSKSGIETQYF | TGTGCCAGCAGCTCGAAAAGCGGGATTGAGACCCAGTACTTC
TRBJ1-5 | . | TRBV27 | . | CASSPRTVNQPQHF | TGTGCCAGCAGTCCTCGGACAGTGAATCAGCCCCAGCATTTT
TRBJ2-2 | . | TRBV4-3 | . | CASSQDYTITGELFF | TGCGCCAGCAGCCAAGACTACACAATCACCGGGGAGCTGTTTTTT
TRBJ1-5 | few | TRBV25-1 | . | CASRYTDSNQPQHF | TGTGCCAGCCGGTATACCGATAGCAATCAGCCCCAGCATTTT
TRBJ2-7 | . | TRBV19 | TRBD1 | CASIGTGGIDEQYF | TGTGCCAGTATCGGGACAGGGGGTATCGACGAGCAGTACTTC
TRBJ2-2 | . | TRBV5-1 | TRBD1 | CASSFTGTGNTGELFF | TGCGCCAGCAGCTTTACCGGGACAGGGAACACCGGGGAGCTGTTTTTT
TRBJ1-3 | . | TRBV7-6 | . | CASSPEGGKTGNTIYF | TGTGCCAGCAGCCCCGAGGGCGGGAAGACTGGAAACACCATATATTTT
TRBJ2-5 | . | TRBV5-6 | TRBD2 | CASSFPGLVVETQYF | TGTGCCAGCAGCTTTCCGGGACTAGTGGTAGAGACCCAGTACTTC
TRBJ1-1 | . | TRBV6-6 | . | CASTLYTEAFF | TGTGCCAGCACACTTTACACTGAAGCTTTCTTT
TRBJ1-1 | . | TRBV6-1 | . | CASTVQVGSTEAFF | TGTGCCAGCACAGTTCAGGTGGGGAGCACTGAAGCTTTCTTT
TRBJ1-5 | . | TRBV7-7 | TRBD1 | CASSLEVQGNQPQHF | TGTGCTAGCAGCTTAGAGGTACAGGGGAATCAGCCCCAGCATTTT
TRBJ1-2 | . | TRBV6-1 | . | CASSETTGSNYGYTF | TGTGCCAGCAGTGAAACGACAGGATCTAACTATGGCTACACCTTC
TRBJ2-4 | . | TRBV7-2 | . | CASSLSGAFAKNIQYF | TGTGCCAGCAGCTTATCAGGGGCTTTTGCCAAAAACATTCAGTACTTC
TRBJ2-1 | . | TRBV4-1 | TRBD2 | CASSQDPTAGAYNEQFF | TGCGCCAGCAGCCAAGATCCCACAGCGGGGGCATACAATGAGCAGTTCTTC
TRBJ2-5 | . | TRBV2 | TRBD2 | CASRARTSGRASQETQYF | TGTGCCAGCAGGGCCCGGACTAGCGGGAGGGCCAGCCAAGAGACCCAGTACTTC
TRBJ1-3 | many | TRBV2 | . | CASLFTVTGNTIYF | TGTGCCAGCCTTTTCACGGTGACTGGAAACACCATATATTTT
TRBJ1-5 | . | TRBV30 | . | CAWSPRGGVGTSNQPQHF | TGTGCCTGGAGTCCCCGGGGAGGGGTGGGTACCAGCAATCAGCCCCAGCATTTT
TRBJ2-7 | . | TRBV7-9 | . | CASSSWPTGSEQYF | TGTGCCAGCAGCTCCTGGCCAACGGGCTCCGAGCAGTACTTC
TRBJ2-7 | . | TRBV6-4 | . | CASSDIGFPIVYEQYF | TGTGCCAGCAGTGATATAGGGTTCCCCATCGTCTACGAGCAGTACTTC
TRBJ2-2 | . | TRBV5-1 | TRBD1 | CASSHGQGVGGTGELFF | TGCGCCAGCAGCCACGGACAGGGTGTGGGGGGCACCGGGGAGCTGTTTTTT
TRBJ2-5 | . | TRBV5-6 | TRBD1 | CASSYAQTGKETQYF | TGTGCCAGCAGCTACGCCCAGACAGGGAAAGAGACCCAGTACTTC
TRBJ1-6 | . | TRBV11-2 | TRBD1 | CASSFGQGNSPLHF | TGTGCCAGCAGCTTCGGACAGGGGAATTCACCCCTCCACTTT
TRBJ1-6 | . | TRBV6-5 | . | CASRTQVYNSPLHF | TGTGCCAGCAGGACCCAGGTCTATAATTCACCCCTCCACTTT
TRBJ2-7 | . | TRBV18 | . | CASSPPGQAGSYEQYF | TGTGCCAGCTCACCACCGGGGCAGGCCGGGAGTTACGAGCAGTACTTC
TRBJ1-1 | . | TRBV6-4 | . | CASSPKGGLEAFF | TGTGCCAGCAGTCCCAAAGGGGGGCTTGAAGCTTTCTTT
TRBJ2-1 | . | TRBV10-3 | TRBD2 | CAGGTSGRAYGEQFF | TGTGCCGGCGGGACTAGCGGGAGGGCCTATGGGGAGCAGTTCTTC
TRBJ2-1 | once | TRBV10-3 | TRBD1 | CAISALGQGVRNEQFF | TGTGCCATCAGTGCCCTAGGACAGGGGGTGCGCAATGAGCAGTTCTTC
TRBJ1-6 | once | TRBV10-3 | . | CASTEGSYNSPLHF | TGTGCCTCCACCGAAGGCTCCTATAATTCACCCCTCCACTTT
TRBJ2-5 | . | TRBV7-7 | . | CASSPAVGSQTQYF | TGTGCTAGCAGCCCGGCCGTCGGTTCGCAGACCCAGTACTTC
TRBJ1-1 | . | TRBV29-1 | TRBD1 | CSVSGGNTEAFF | TGCAGCGTCTCAGGGGGAAACACTGAAGCTTTCTTT
TRBJ2-7 | few | TRBV10-3 | TRBD2 | CAISESASGGYEQYF | TGTGCCATCAGTGAATCGGCTAGCGGGGGCTACGAGCAGTACTTC
TRBJ2-2 | . | TRBV29-1 | . | CSVEDSIHTGELFF | TGCAGCGTTGAGGACTCCATACACACCGGGGAGCTGTTTTTT
TRBJ2-7 | . | TRBV6-1 | . | CASSEASWGPESYEQYF | TGTGCCAGCAGTGAAGCCTCATGGGGTCCCGAGTCCTACGAGCAGTACTTC
TRBJ1-1 | few | TRBV7-9 | TRBD1 | CASSPGQGVNTEAFF | TGTGCCAGCAGCCCCGGACAGGGCGTGAACACTGAAGCTTTCTTT
TRBJ2-3 | . | TRBV5-1 | TRBD1 | CASSPKTGFSTDTQYF | TGCGCCAGCAGCCCCAAGACAGGGTTTAGCACAGATACGCAGTATTTT
TRBJ1-6 | . | TRBV19 | . | CASSIGRVLRSPLHF | TGTGCCAGTAGTATTGGGCGGGTACTGAGATCACCCCTCCACTTT